Listed below are T cell receptor beta chains from one sample, sequenced in a study of OX40 agonist ivuxolimab in advanced cancers. Assay used: immunoSEQ multiplex PCR; TCRdb lists only in-frame clones, some missing. The repertoire has about 58,000 clones, approximately 80% of them found once; the top ten carry approximately 1.5%. Material: CD4+ or CD8+ T cells sorted from blood, obtained in a trial of the OX40 agonist ivuxolimab. These TCRs come from an adult with an advanced solid tumor such as melanoma, head and neck, liver or kidney cancer. Both conserved end residues are part of each CDR3. Each record gives: clone size, J gene, D gene, V gene, CDR3 protein, CDR3 DNA. A D gene is named only where the DNA matches it firmly. Not every row has a clone size; where given, it reads once, few, many or a size class.

-	TRBJ2-5	TRBD1	TRBV19	CASSRLDREETQYF	TGTGCCAGTAGTAGGCTCGACAGGGAAGAGACCCAGTACTTC
few	TRBJ2-2	TRBD1	TRBV27	CASNPTGGDGELFF	TGTGCCAGCAACCCGACAGGGGGTGACGGGGAGCTGTTTTTT
-	TRBJ1-1	-	TRBV6-1	CASSEWMEAEAFF	TGTGCCAGCAGTGAATGGATGGAAGCTGAAGCTTTCTTT
-	TRBJ1-1	TRBD1	TRBV6-5	CASRSGTVNTEAFF	TGTGCCAGCAGGTCCGGGACAGTGAACACTGAAGCTTTCTTT
-	TRBJ1-1	-	TRBV4-3	CASSDRGGGRGTEAFF	TGCGCCAGCAGTGATCGGGGCGGGGGGCGAGGCACTGAAGCTTTCTTT
-	TRBJ2-4	TRBD2	TRBV12-5	CASGLGTSGRIKNIQYF	TGTGCTAGTGGTTTAGGGACTAGCGGGAGGATCAAAAACATTCAGTACTTC
-	TRBJ2-7	-	TRBV7-8	CASSRPPGSSYEQYF	TGTGCCAGCAGCCGCCCCCCAGGAAGCTCCTACGAGCAGTACTTC
-	TRBJ1-3	-	TRBV6-6	CASSLRDISGNTIYF	TGTGCCAGCAGTTTACGGGACATCTCTGGAAACACCATATATTTT
-	TRBJ1-1	-	TRBV11-3	CASSLNFYTEAFF	TGTGCCAGCAGCTTAAATTTCTACACTGAAGCTTTCTTT
-	TRBJ1-5	-	TRBV19	CASSHDGVRPQHF	TGTGCCAGTAGTCACGACGGAGTCCGGCCCCAGCATTTT
-	TRBJ2-7	-	TRBV6-1	CASSESTEGGEYEQYF	TGTGCCAGCAGTGAATCCACCGAAGGGGGGGAGTACGAGCAGTACTTC
-	TRBJ1-2	-	TRBV5-4	CASSERTVYGYTF	TGTGCCAGCAGCGAACGGACAGTCTATGGCTACACCTTC
-	TRBJ1-3	-	TRBV30	CACTFSGNTIYF	TGTGCCTGTACCTTCTCTGGAAACACCATATATTTT
-	TRBJ2-4	TRBD1	TRBV7-2	CASSLRRTGIAKNIQYF	TGTGCCAGCAGCTTACGTCGGACAGGAATAGCCAAAAACATTCAGTACTTC
-	TRBJ1-6	-	TRBV19	CASSPQSSSYNSPLHF	TGTGCCAGTAGTCCACAAAGTTCCTCCTATAATTCACCCCTCCACTTT
-	TRBJ1-3	-	TRBV5-6	CASRSRRSGVTSGNTIYF	TGTGCCAGCCGTAGCAGGCGATCGGGTGTCACCTCTGGAAACACCATATATTTT
-	TRBJ2-7	-	TRBV7-5	CARSFVPDGDTYEQYF	TGTGCCAGAAGCTTCGTCCCCGACGGAGATACCTACGAGCAGTACTTC